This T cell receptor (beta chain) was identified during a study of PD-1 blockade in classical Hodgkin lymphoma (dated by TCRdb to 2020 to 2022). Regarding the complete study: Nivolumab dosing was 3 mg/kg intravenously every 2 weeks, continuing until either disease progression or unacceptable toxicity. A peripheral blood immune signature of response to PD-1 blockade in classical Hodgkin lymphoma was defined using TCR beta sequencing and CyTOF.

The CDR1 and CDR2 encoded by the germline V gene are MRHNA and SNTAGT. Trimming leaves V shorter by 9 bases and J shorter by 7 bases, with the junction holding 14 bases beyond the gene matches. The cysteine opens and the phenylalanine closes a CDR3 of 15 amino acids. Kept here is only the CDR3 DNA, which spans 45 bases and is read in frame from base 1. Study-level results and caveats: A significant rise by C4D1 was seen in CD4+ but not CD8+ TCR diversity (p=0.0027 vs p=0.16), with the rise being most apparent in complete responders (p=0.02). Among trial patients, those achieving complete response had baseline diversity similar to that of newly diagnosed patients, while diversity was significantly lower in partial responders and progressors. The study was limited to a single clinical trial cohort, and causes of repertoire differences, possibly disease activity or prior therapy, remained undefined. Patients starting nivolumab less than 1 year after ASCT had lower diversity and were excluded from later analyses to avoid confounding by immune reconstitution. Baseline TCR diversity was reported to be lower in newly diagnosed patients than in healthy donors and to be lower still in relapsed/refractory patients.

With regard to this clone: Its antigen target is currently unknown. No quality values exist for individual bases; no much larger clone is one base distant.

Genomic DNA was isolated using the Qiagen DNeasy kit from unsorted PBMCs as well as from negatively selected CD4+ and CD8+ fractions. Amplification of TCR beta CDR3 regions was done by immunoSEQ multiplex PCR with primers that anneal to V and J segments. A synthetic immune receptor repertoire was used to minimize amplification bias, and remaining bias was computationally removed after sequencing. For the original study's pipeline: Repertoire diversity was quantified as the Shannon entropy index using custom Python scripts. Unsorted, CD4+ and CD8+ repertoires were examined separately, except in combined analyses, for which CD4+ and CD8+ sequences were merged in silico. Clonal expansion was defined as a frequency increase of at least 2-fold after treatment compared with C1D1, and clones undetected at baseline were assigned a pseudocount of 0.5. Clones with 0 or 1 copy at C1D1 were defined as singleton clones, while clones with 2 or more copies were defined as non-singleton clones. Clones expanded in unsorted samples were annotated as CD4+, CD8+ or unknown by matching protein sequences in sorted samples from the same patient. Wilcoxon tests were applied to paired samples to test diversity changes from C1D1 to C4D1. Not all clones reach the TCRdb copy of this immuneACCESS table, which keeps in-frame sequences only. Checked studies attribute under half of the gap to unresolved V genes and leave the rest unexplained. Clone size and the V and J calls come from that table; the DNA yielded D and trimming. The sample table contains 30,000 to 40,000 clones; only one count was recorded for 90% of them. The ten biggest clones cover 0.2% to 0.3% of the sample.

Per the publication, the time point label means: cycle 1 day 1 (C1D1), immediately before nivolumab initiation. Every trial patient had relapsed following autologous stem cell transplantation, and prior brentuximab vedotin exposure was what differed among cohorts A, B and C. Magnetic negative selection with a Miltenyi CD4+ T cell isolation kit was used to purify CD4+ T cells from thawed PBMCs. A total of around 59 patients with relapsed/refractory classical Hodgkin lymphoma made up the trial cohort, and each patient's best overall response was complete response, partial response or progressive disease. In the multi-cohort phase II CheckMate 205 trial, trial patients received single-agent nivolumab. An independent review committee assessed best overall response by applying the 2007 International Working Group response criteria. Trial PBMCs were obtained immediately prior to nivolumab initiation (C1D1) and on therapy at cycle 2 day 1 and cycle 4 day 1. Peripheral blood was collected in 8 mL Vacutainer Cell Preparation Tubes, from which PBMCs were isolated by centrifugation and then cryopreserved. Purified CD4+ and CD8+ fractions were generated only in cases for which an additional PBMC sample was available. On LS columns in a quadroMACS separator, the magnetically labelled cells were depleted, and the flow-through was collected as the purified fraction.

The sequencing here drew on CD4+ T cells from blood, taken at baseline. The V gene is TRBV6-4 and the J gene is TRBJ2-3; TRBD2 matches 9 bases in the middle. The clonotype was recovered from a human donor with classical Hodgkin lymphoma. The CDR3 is CARARREGLYHTQYF. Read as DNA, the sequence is TGTGCCAGAGCCAGGCGGGAGGGCCTTTACCATACGCAGTATTTT.